The 5 T cell receptor beta chains reported below all come from one sample, sequenced in a study of blood T cell repertoires in COVID-19. TCRdb keeps only in-frame clones here, not all; method: immunoSEQ multiplex PCR. The table has 140,000 to 150,000 clones, roughly 79% seen once. Sequencing was performed on peripheral blood. The receptor source for this set is a human donor in a cohort sampled during active COVID-19.

The genes are TRBV4-2 and TRBJ2-1; the match to TRBD2 covers 11 bases. The trim removed 2 bases at V and 4 bases at J, leaving 4 bases unmatched. CDR3 length: 16 residues. Germline V gives CDR1 LGHNA, CDR2 YNFKEQ. The CDR3 coding sequence is TGTGCCAGCAGCCAATTCGGGACTAGCGGTTACAATGAGCAGTTCTTC. Protein product: CASSQFGTSGYNEQFF.

This sequence joins TRBV6-2 or TRBV6-3 and TRBJ1-2, with D possibly matching TRBD1 (5 bases). This CDR3 is built from 16 residues. CDR1 is MNHEY and CDR2 is SVGEGT in the germline V gene. V dropped 0 bases and J dropped 8 bases, with 19 bases sitting between them. CDR3: CASSYSSGGKGAGYTF. DNA of the CDR3: TGTGCCAGCAGTTACTCGAGCGGGGGAAAGGGCGCCGGCTACACCTTC.

This clone was detected once. The chain links TRBV11-3 to TRBJ2-1; the match to TRBD2 covers 7 bases. CDR3 size: 15 residues. In germline, CDR1 is SGHNT, CDR2 YENEEA. Trimming cost V 4 bases and J 0 bases; bases outside gene matches: 3. The CDR3 bases are TGTGCCAGCAGCTATAGCGGGTCCTCCTACAATGAGCAGTTCTTC. Residues: CASSYSGSSYNEQFF.

This clone showed up just once. An end of the junction does not agree with germline; a read error may underlie this. The chain joins TRBV19 to TRBJ2-7; tentatively, D is TRBD1 (5 bases). Germline V gene sequence: CDR1 LNHDA, CDR2 SQIVND (reference sequence). The CDR3 length is 12 residues. The CDR3 region is CASSGLTGGPTF. The CDR3 nucleotides are TGTGCCAGTAGTGGCCTCACAGGTGGCCCTACGTTT.

The chain uses TRBV27 and TRBJ1-4; D remains ambiguous. Per germline, CDR1 MNHEY and CDR2 SMNVEV (reference sequence). The CDR3 extends over 15 amino acids. V was shortened by 6 bases and J by 0 bases, with 11 bases between the two germline ends. CDR3 residues: CASRSNTATNEKLFF. The CDR3 DNA reads TGTGCCAGCAGATCTAACACAGCAACTAATGAAAAACTGTTTTTT.